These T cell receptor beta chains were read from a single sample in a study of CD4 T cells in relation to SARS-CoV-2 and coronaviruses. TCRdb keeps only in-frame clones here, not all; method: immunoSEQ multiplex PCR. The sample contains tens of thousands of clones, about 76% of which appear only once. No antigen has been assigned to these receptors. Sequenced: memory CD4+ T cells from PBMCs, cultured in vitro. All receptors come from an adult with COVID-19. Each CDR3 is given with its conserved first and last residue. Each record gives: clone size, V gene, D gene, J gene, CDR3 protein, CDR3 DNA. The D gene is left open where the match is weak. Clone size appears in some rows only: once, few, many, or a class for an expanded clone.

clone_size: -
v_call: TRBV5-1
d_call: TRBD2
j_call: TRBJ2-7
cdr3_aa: CASSLIAGGPPYEQYF
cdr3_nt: TGCGCCAGCAGCTTAATAGCGGGAGGGCCTCCCTACGAGCAGTACTTC

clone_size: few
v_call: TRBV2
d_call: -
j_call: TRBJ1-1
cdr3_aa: CASSAEGEYRTEAFF
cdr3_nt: TGTGCCAGCAGTGCCGAGGGGGAGTATCGGACTGAAGCTTTCTTT

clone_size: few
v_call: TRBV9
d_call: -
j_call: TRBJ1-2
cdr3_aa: CASSVVPDRTHYGYTF
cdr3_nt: TGTGCCAGCAGCGTAGTCCCCGACCGGACACACTATGGCTACACCTTC

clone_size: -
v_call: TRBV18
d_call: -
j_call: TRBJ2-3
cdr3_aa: CASSGGRVTDTQYF
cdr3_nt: TGTGCCAGCTCCGGTGGACGGGTGACGGATACGCAGTATTTT

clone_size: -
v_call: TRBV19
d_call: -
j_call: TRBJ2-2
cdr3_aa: CASSTFRGSNTGELFF
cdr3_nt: TGTGCCAGTAGTACTTTTCGGGGGTCGAACACCGGGGAGCTGTTTTTT

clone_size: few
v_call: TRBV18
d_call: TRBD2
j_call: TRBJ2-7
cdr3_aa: CASSPSGSRAGEQYF
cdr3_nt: TGTGCCAGCTCACCGAGCGGGAGTCGCGCTGGAGAGCAGTACTTC

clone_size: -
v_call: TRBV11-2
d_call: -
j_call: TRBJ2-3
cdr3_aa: CASSLVRVNTDTQYF
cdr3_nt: TGTGCCAGCAGCCTGGTCCGGGTTAACACAGATACGCAGTATTTT

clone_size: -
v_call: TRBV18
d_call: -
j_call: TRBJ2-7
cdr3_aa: CASSPGHYEQYF
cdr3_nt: TGTGCCAGCTCACCAGGGCACTACGAGCAGTACTTC

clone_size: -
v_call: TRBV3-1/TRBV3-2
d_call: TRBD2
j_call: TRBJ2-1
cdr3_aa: CASSQVFAGGPYEQFF
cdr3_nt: TGTGCCAGCAGCCAAGTCTTTGCGGGAGGGCCCTATGAGCAGTTCTTC

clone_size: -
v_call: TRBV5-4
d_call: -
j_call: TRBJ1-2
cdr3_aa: CASSLGPGANYGYTF
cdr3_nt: TGTGCCAGCAGCTTGGGGCCTGGGGCTAACTATGGCTACACCTTC

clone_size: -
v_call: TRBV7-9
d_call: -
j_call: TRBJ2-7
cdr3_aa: CASSIRDRNNPNHYEQYF
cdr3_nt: TGTGCCAGCAGCATCCGGGACCGCAATAACCCTAACCACTACGAGCAGTACTTC

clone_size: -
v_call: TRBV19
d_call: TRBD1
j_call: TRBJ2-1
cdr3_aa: CASSIPGQGTAEQFF
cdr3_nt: TGTGCCAGTAGTATACCGGGACAGGGCACGGCTGAGCAGTTCTTC

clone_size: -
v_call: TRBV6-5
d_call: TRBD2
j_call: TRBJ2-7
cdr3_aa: CASSPKRGWGYEQYF
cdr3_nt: TGTGCCAGCAGCCCGAAGCGGGGCTGGGGCTACGAGCAGTACTTC

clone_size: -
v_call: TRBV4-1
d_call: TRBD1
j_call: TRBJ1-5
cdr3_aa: CASSRGTGLHQPQHF
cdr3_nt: TGCGCCAGCAGCCGTGGGACAGGGCTACATCAGCCCCAGCATTTT

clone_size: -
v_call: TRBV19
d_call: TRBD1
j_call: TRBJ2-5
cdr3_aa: CASSRREGQGVTQYF
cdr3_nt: TGTGCCAGTAGTAGGCGGGAAGGACAGGGGGTGACCCAGTACTTC

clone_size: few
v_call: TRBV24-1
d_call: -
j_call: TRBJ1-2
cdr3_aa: CATSDGQWGYTF
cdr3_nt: TGTGCCACCAGTGATGGACAGTGGGGCTACACCTTC

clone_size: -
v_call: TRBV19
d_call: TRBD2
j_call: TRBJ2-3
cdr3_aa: CASSIAGGTTDTQYF
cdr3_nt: TGTGCCAGTAGTATAGCGGGAGGCACCACAGATACGCAGTATTTT

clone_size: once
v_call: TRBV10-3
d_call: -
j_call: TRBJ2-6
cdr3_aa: CAIKESGANVLTF
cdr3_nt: TGTGCCATCAAGGAAAGTGGGGCCAACGTCCTGACTTTC

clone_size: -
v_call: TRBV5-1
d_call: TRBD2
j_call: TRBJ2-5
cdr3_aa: CASSPDRLAGGETQYF
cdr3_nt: TGCGCCAGCAGCCCGGACCGACTAGCGGGAGGAGAGACCCAGTACTTC

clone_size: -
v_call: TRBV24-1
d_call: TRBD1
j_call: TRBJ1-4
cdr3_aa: CATRYRGLREKLFF
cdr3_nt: TGTGCCACCAGATACAGGGGGCTTAGGGAAAAACTGTTTTTT

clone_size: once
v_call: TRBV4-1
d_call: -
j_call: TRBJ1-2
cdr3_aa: CASSQPKDRTAYGYTF
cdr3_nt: TGCGCCAGCAGCCAACCGAAAGATCGGACAGCCTATGGCTACACCTTC

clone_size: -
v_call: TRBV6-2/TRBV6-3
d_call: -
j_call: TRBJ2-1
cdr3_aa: CASSYRYYNEQFF
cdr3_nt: TGTGCCAGCAGTTATCGGTACTACAATGAGCAGTTCTTC

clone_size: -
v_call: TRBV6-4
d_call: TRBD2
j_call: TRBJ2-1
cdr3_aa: CASSDGVGGQINRQFF
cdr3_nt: TGTGCCAGCAGTGACGGAGTGGGAGGGCAGATTAATAGGCAGTTCTTC

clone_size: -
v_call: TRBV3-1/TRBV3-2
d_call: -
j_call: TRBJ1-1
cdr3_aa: CASSQDSGEAFF
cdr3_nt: TGTGCCAGCAGCCAAGACTCTGGTGAAGCTTTCTTT

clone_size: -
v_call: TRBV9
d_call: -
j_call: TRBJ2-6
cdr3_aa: CASGNNVLTF
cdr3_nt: TGTGCCAGCGGGAACAACGTCCTGACTTTC

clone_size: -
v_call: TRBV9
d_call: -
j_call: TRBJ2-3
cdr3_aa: CASSVGGPTDTQYF
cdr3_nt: TGTGCCAGCAGCGTAGGGGGCCCCACAGATACGCAGTATTTT

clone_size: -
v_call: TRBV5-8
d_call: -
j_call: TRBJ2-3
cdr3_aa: CASSTESGTDTQYF
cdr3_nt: TGTGCCAGCAGCACCGAGAGTGGGACAGATACGCAGTATTTT

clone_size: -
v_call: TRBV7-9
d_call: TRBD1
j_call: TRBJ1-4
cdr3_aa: CASSFTGVVDEKLFF
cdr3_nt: TGTGCCAGCAGCTTCACAGGGGTAGTGGATGAAAAACTGTTTTTT

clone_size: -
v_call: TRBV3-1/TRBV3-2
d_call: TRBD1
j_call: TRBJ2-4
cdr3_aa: CASSQRSYRGAKNIQYF
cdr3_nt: TGTGCCAGCAGCCAGCGAAGCTACAGGGGGGCAAAAAACATTCAGTACTTC

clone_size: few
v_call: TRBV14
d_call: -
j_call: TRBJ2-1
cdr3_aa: CASSQDNFRNEQFF
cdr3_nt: TGTGCCAGCAGCCAAGATAACTTTAGGAATGAGCAGTTCTTC

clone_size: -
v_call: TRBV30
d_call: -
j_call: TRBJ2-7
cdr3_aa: CAWSGTASSYEQYF
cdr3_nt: TGTGCCTGGAGTGGGACCGCTAGCTCCTACGAGCAGTACTTC

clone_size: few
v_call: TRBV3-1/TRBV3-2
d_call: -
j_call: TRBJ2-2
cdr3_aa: CASSQERSGELFF
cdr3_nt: TGTGCCAGCAGCCAAGAGAGATCCGGGGAGCTGTTTTTT

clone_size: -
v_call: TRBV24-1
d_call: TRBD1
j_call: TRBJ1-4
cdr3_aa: CATSDLIQGQEKLFF
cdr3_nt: TGTGCCACCAGTGATTTAATACAGGGACAGGAAAAACTGTTTTTT

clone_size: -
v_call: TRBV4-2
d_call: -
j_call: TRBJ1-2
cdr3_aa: CASSQDRGRAAIRGYTF
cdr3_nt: TGTGCCAGCAGCCAAGATAGGGGCAGGGCGGCGATTCGTGGCTACACCTTC

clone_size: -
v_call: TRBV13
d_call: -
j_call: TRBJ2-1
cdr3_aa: CASSLTGEGAEYNEQFF
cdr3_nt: TGTGCCAGCAGCCTCACCGGGGAGGGGGCGGAATACAATGAGCAGTTCTTC

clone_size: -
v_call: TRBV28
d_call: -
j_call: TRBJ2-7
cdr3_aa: CASSKGGVYEQYF
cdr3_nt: TGTGCCAGCAGTAAGGGGGGCGTATACGAGCAGTACTTC

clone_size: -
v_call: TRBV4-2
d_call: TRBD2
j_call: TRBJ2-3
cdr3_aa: CASSRGTSGSFDTQYF
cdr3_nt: TGTGCCAGCAGCCGCGGGACTAGCGGGAGTTTCGATACGCAGTATTTT

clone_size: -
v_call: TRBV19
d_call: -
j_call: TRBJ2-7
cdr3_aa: CASSISGTGYYEQYF
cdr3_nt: TGTGCCAGTAGTATTAGCGGGACAGGATACTACGAGCAGTACTTC

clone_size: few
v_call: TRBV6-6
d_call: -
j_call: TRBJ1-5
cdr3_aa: CASSYGTSSNQPQHF
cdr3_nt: TGTGCCAGCAGTTACGGGACATCAAGCAATCAGCCCCAGCATTTT

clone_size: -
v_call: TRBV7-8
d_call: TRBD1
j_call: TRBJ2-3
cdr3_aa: CASRQRQGPDTQYF
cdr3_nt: TGTGCCAGCAGGCAGAGACAGGGGCCAGATACGCAGTATTTT

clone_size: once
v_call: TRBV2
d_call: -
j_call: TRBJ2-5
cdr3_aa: CASSVGETQYF
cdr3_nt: TGTGCCAGCAGTGTCGGAGAGACCCAGTACTTC

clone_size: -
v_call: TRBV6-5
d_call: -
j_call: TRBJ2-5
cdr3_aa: CASSPSLRDFETQYF
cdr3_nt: TGTGCCAGCAGTCCGTCCCTCCGGGACTTTGAGACCCAGTACTTC

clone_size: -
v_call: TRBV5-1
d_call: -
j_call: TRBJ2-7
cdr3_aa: CASSLRAGAYEQYF
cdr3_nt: TGCGCCAGCAGCTTGCGGGCAGGGGCCTACGAGCAGTACTTC

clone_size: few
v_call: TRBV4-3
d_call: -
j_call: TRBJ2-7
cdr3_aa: CASSQDARSYEQYF
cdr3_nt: TGCGCCAGCAGCCAAGACGCCCGCTCCTACGAGCAGTACTTC

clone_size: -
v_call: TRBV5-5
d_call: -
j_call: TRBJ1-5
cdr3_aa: CASSLGSHQPQHF
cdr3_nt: TGTGCCAGCAGCTTGGGCAGTCACCAGCCCCAGCATTTT

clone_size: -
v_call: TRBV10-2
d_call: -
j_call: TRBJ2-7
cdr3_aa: CASTPVGSVYEQYF
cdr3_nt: TGCGCCAGCACCCCGGTGGGCTCGGTCTACGAGCAGTACTTC

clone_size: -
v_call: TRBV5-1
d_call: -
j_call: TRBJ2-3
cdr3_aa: CASSLVAVPTDTQYF
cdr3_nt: TGCGCCAGCAGCTTGGTTGCGGTACCCACAGATACGCAGTATTTT

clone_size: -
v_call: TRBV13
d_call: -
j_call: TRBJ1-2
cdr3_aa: CASSRVSRGRRGYGYTF
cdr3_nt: TGTGCCAGCAGCCGCGTTAGCCGGGGGCGACGCGGCTATGGCTACACCTTC

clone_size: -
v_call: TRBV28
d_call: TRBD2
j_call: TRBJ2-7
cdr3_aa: CASSLIGAGGYEQYF
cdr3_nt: TGTGCCAGCAGCCTTATAGGAGCGGGAGGGTACGAGCAGTACTTC

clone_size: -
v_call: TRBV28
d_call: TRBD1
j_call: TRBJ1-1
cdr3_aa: CASRSGQGGKTEAFF
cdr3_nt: TGTGCCAGCAGATCCGGACAGGGAGGGAAAACTGAAGCTTTCTTT

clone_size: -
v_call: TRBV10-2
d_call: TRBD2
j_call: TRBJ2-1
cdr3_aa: CASSQPGLAFYNEQFF
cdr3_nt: TGCGCCAGCAGCCAACCGGGACTAGCGTTCTACAATGAGCAGTTCTTC

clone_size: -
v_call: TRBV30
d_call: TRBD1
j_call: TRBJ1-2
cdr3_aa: CAWSRDSYGYTF
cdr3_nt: TGTGCCTGGAGCAGGGACAGCTATGGCTACACCTTC

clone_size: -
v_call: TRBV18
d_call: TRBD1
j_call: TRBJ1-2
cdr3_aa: CASSRDSGYGYTF
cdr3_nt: TGTGCCAGCTCACGGGACAGCGGCTATGGCTACACCTTC

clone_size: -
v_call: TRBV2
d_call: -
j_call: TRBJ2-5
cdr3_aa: CASSPREQETQYF
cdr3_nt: TGTGCCAGCAGCCCCCGGGAACAAGAGACCCAGTACTTC

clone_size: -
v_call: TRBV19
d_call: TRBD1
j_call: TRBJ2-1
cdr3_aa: CASSLIQGNEQFF
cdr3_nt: TGTGCCAGTAGTCTTATACAGGGGAATGAGCAGTTCTTC

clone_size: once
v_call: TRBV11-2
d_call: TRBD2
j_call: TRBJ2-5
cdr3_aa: CASTPSGVQETQYF
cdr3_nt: TGTGCCAGCACGCCTAGCGGGGTCCAAGAGACCCAGTACTTC

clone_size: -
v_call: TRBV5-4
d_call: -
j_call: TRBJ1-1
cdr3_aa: CASSPYKNTEAFF
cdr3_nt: TGTGCCAGCAGCCCCTATAAGAACACTGAAGCTTTCTTT

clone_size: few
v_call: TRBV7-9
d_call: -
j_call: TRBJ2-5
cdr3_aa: CASSLNQQKTQYF
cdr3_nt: TGTGCCAGCAGCTTAAATCAGCAAAAGACCCAGTACTTC

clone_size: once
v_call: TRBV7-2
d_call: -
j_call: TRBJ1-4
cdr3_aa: CASSDWGGTNEKLFF
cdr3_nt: TGTGCCAGCAGCGACTGGGGAGGAACTAATGAAAAACTGTTTTTT

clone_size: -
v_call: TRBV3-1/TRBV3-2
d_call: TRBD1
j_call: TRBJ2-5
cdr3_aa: CASRWTGGPETQYF
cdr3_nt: TGTGCCAGCAGATGGACAGGGGGCCCAGAGACCCAGTACTTC